The 21 T cell receptor beta chains below come from one sample, sequenced in a study of blood T cell repertoires in COVID-19. Data came from immunoSEQ multiplex PCR; TCRdb stores just in-frame clones and leaves some out. The sample lists 150,000 to 200,000 clones; 65% to 85% were seen once. What was sequenced was PBMCs or T cells enriched from blood (not recorded which). These TCRs come from a woman in her 40s with acute COVID-19.

The rearrangement joins TRBV29-1 to TRBJ2-3; 7 bases are a match to TRBD1. Germline V gene data show CDR1 as SQVTM and CDR2 as ANQGSEA. Germline trimming cut 6 bases from V and 4 bases from J; bases unmatched to any gene: 10. The CDR3 covers 14 residues. Here the CDR3 DNA reads TGCAGCGTCCGCACAGGGGATGGGGCAGATACGCAGTATTTT. This translates into CSVRTGDGADTQYF.

The chain uses TRBV6-5 and TRBJ2-1; D possibly corresponds to TRBD2 (6 bases). Between the trimmed V and J ends, which lost 7 bases and 3 bases, there was a span of 10 bases. The CDR3 is 13 amino acids. Germline V gives CDR1 MNHEY, CDR2 SVGAGI. CDR3 nucleotides: TGTGCCAGCAAGGGACTCCTCTACAATGAGCAGTTCTTC. Its translation is CASKGLLYNEQFF.

The chain recombines TRBV9 with TRBJ2-3; 7 bases match TRBD2. CDR1 and CDR2 from the germline V gene are SGDLS and YYNGEE. This CDR3 spans 16 amino acids. With 4 bases clipped from V and 2 bases from J, the junction kept 10 bases outside the gene matches. The CDR3: CASSPNGGSATDTQYF. The CDR3, as DNA: TGTGCCAGCAGCCCAAACGGGGGGAGCGCCACAGATACGCAGTATTTT.

Details on this clone: The sample holds other DNA sequences that translate to the same CDR3. The chain is built from TRBV27 and TRBJ2-7; 7 bases match TRBD2. The CDR3 has 14 amino acids. Germline loops: CDR1 MNHEY, CDR2 SMNVEV (reference sequence). Trimming at V came to 5 bases and at J to 0 bases, leaving 4 bases not matched to a gene. The CDR3 nucleotides are TGTGCCAGCAGTCTAAAGCGGGGCTCCTACGAGCAGTACTTC. It encodes CASSLKRGSYEQYF.

This sequence joins TRBV5-1 and TRBJ2-1, with 8 bases identical to TRBD2. Germline assignment: CDR1 SGHRS and CDR2 YFSETQ. The CDR3 loop spans 16 amino acids. Trimming cost V 0 bases and J 2 bases; bases outside gene matches: 4. CDR3: CASSLAYGRAYNEQFF. Written as DNA, the CDR3 is TGCGCCAGCAGCTTGGCGTACGGGAGGGCCTACAATGAGCAGTTCTTC.

Only a few counts were recorded for this clone. The CDR3 region has the DNA TGTGCCAGCAGGCAAACTAGCGGCACGATTGTGCAGTACTTC. It encodes CASRQTSGTIVQYF. The J gene is TRBJ2-7, the V gene TRBV7-2, with 8 positions matching TRBD2. The germline V gene has CDR1 SGHTA and CDR2 FQGNSA. The J segment lost 9 bases and the V segment lost 6 bases, leaving 13 bases of the junction unmatched. This CDR3 comprises 14 residues.

The chain carries TRBV6-6 and TRBJ1-5, with TRBD1 identical over 8 bases. This CDR3 is built from 16 residues. V lost 2 bases, J lost 1 base, and 4 bases stayed unmatched. The germline V gene encodes CDR1 MNHNY and CDR2 SVGAGI (reference sequence). CDR3 in amino acids: CASSYPRTGSNQPQHF. The DNA for the CDR3 is TGTGCCAGCAGTTACCCCCGGACAGGGAGCAATCAGCCCCAGCATTTT.

This chain joins TRBV2 and TRBJ2-7; D gene ambiguous. The germline V gene has CDR1 SNHLY and CDR2 FYNNEI. This CDR3 is built from 16 residues. The V end was cut by 1 base, the J end by 2 bases, with 15 bases between. The CDR3 is CASSEENRIVAYEQYF. In DNA form, the CDR3 reads TGTGCCAGCAGTGAAGAAAACAGAATCGTAGCCTACGAGCAGTACTTC.

The rearrangement links TRBV19 to TRBJ1-4; TRBD1 is a possible D gene (6 bases). Trimming removed 6 bases from V and 6 bases from J, with 11 bases in between. The CDR3 covers 13 residues. Germline-derived CDR1 and CDR2 are LNHDA and SQIVND (reference sequence). DNA for the CDR3: TGTGCCAGTAGGGCAGGGGCGGATGAAAAACTGTTTTTT. Its protein product is CASRAGADEKLFF.

This clone was detected only once. This chain connects TRBV5-5 to TRBJ1-3; no firm D call. V lost 4 bases and J lost 4, with 15 bases in between. CDR3 length: 15 amino acids. Germline CDR1 reads SGHKS; CDR2 reads YYEKEE (reference sequence). In DNA, the CDR3 is TGTGCCAGCAGCGACCCCCGGAGTGGAGGAAACACCATATATTTT. Translation gives CASSDPRSGGNTIYF.

The V gene is TRBV9, the J gene TRBJ2-2; a weak D match, TRBD2 (6 bases). The CDR3 is 16 amino acids. Trimming took 6 bases from V and 5 from J, leaving 20 bases between them. CDR1 is SGDLS, CDR2 YYNGEE, per germline. The CDR3 nucleotides read TGTGCCAGCACCCCCGCGGGACTCCCGATGACCGGGGAGCTGTTTTTT. This codes for CASTPAGLPMTGELFF.

The J gene is TRBJ1-2, the V gene TRBV23-1; 11 nucleotides align to TRBD1. TRBV23-1 is filed as an ORF, its function uncertain. The V segment lost 4 bases and the J segment 4 bases; nucleotides outside the gene matches: 8. The CDR3 has 16 amino acids. CDR3 DNA: TGCGCCAGCAGTCGGGGGACAGGGGGAATAACCTATGGCTACACCTTC. Amino acid sequence: CASSRGTGGITYGYTF.

This chain joins TRBV5-5 and TRBJ2-7, with 7 bases lining up with TRBD1. Germline CDR1 SGHKS, CDR2 YYEKEE (reference sequence). There are 15 residues in the CDR3. The ends lost 4 bases at V and 3 bases at J; junction bases unmatched: 10. The CDR3 is CASSLGWDSDYEQYF. CDR3 sequence (DNA): TGTGCCAGCAGCCTTGGGTGGGACAGCGACTACGAGCAGTACTTC.

The V and J genes are TRBV2 and TRBJ1-3; D call uncertain. Germline V gives CDR1 SNHLY, CDR2 FYNNEI. Deletions cut 6 bases from V and 1 base from J, with 16 bases between. The CDR3 runs to 16 residues. CDR3 sequence: CASSGENTASGNTIYF. CDR3 coding DNA: TGTGCCAGCAGCGGGGAGAACACAGCTTCTGGAAACACCATATATTTT.

The chain links TRBV5-3 to TRBJ2-2; tentative D call: TRBD1 (6 bases). TRBV5-3 is an ORF, with its function uncertain. The CDR3 totals 14 residues. V dropped 2 bases and J dropped 12 bases, with 17 bases sitting between them. CDR3 coding DNA: TGTGCCAGAAGCTTCCCGGGACACAATAATAAGCTGTTTTTT. Translation gives CARSFPGHNNKLFF.

The gene calls are TRBV15 and TRBJ2-3, with 8 bases lining up with TRBD2. This CDR3 contains 15 residues. In germline, CDR1 is LNHNV, CDR2 YYDKDF (reference sequence). With 3 bases clipped from V and 4 bases from J, the junction kept 6 bases outside the gene matches. The CDR3 DNA is TGTGCCACCAGCAGCCGGACTAGCCGGTCAGATACGCAGTATTTT. Translation gives CATSSRTSRSDTQYF. Together with reference TRBV15 and TRBJ2-3, the CDR3 gives the full variable domain: DAMVIQNPRYQVTQFGKPVTLSCSQTLNHNVMYWYQQKSSQAPKLLFHYYDKDFNNEADTPDNFQSRRPNTSFCFLDIRSPGLGDTAMYLCATSSRTSRSDTQYFGPGTRLTVL.

The chain recombines TRBV6-5 with TRBJ1-2; the match to TRBD1 covers 9 bases. V lost 7 bases and J lost 4; bases outside the gene matches: 7. This CDR3 contains 14 residues. Germline V gene lookup returns CDR1 MNHEY and CDR2 SVGAGI. The CDR3 loop reads CASTMDRGSYGYTF. CDR3 coding DNA: TGTGCCAGCACAATGGACAGGGGAAGCTATGGCTACACCTTC.

The chain links TRBV14 to TRBJ2-3; tentatively, D is TRBD1 (5 bases). The CDR3 runs to 16 residues. The germline V and J ends were trimmed by 0 bases and 4 bases, with 14 bases remaining between them. CDR1 SGHDN and CDR2 FVKESK come from the germline V gene. The CDR3 DNA reads as TGTGCCAGCAGCCAAGAACGCGTTAGCAGGGCAGATACGCAGTATTTT. It encodes CASSQERVSRADTQYF.

The table lists this clone with a few counts. The genes are TRBV4-1 and TRBJ2-7, with 10 positions matching TRBD2. Germline-derived CDR1 and CDR2 are MGHRA and YSYEKL. The CDR3 consists of 14 residues. V was clipped by 4 bases and J by 0 bases; unmatched bases: 0. CDR3 in DNA: TGCGCCAGCAGCCCTAGCGGGAGCTCCTACGAGCAGTACTTC. It specifies CASSPSGSSYEQYF.

This chain connects TRBV5-1 to TRBJ2-1; D perhaps matches TRBD2 (5 bases). Per germline, CDR1 SGHRS and CDR2 YFSETQ. The V end was cut by 0 bases, the J end by 3 bases, with 13 bases between. The CDR3 is 16 residues long. CDR3 nucleotides: TGCGCCAGCAGCTTGGCTGCCCCGACTATCTACAATGAGCAGTTCTTC. Translated: CASSLAAPTIYNEQFF. Filled out from reference TRBV5-1 and TRBJ2-1, the complete variable domain reads KAGVTQTPRYLIKTRGQQVTLSCSPISGHRSVSWYQQTPGQGLQFLFEYFSETQRNKGNFPGRFSGRQFSNSRSEMNVSTLELGDSALYLCASSLAAPTIYNEQFFGPGTRLTVL.

The chain is built from TRBV5-6 and TRBJ1-2, with D perhaps matching TRBD1 (6 bases). The germline V gene has CDR1 SGHDT and CDR2 YYEEEE. V shed 4 bases and J shed 8 bases, with 12 bases lying between them. The CDR3 has 12 residues. In nucleotides, the CDR3 is TGTGCCAGCAGCATACGGACAGAAGGCTACACCTTC. It encodes CASSIRTEGYTF.